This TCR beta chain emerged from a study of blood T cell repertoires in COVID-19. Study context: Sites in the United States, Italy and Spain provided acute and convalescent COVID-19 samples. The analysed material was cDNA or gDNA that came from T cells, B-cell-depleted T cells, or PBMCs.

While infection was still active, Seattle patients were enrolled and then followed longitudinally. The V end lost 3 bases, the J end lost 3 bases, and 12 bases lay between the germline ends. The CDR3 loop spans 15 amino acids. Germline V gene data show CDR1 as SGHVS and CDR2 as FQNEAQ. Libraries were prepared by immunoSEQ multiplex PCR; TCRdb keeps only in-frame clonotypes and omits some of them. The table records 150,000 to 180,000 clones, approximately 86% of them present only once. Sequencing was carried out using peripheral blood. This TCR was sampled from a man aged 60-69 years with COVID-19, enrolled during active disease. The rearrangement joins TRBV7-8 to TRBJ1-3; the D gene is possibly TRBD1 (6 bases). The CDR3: CASSLTDRSGNTIYF. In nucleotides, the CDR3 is TGTGCCAGCAGCTTGACTGACAGGAGTGGAAACACCATATATTTT.